One sample yielded the 7 T cell receptor beta chains listed below, sequenced in a study of blood T cell repertoires in COVID-19. Here immunoSEQ multiplex PCR was the method, and the copy in TCRdb shows in-frame clones only, minus some. The sample includes some 100,000 clones, approximately 87% of them seen just once. Source material: peripheral blood. These receptors originate from a woman in her 50s with acute or convalescent COVID-19.

The V gene is TRBV5-1, the J gene TRBJ2-3, with 8 bases identical to TRBD2. The germline gives CDR1 SGHRS, CDR2 YFSETQ. V lost 5 bases to trimming and J lost 4 bases; unmatched junction nucleotides: 6. The CDR3 has 14 residues. This CDR3 is CASRSNGGADTQYF. CDR3 sequence (DNA): TGCGCCAGCAGATCGAACGGGGGGGCAGATACGCAGTATTTT. The entire variable domain, with the rest obtained from reference TRBV5-1 and TRBJ2-3, is as follows: KAGVTQTPRYLIKTRGQQVTLSCSPISGHRSVSWYQQTPGQGLQFLFEYFSETQRNKGNFPGRFSGRQFSNSRSEMNVSTLELGDSALYLCASRSNGGADTQYFGPGTRLTVL.

This chain uses TRBV2 with TRBJ1-3; no reliable D call. CDR1 is SNHLY, CDR2 FYNNEI, per germline. V was cut by 9 bases and J by 7 bases, with 10 bases left in between. The CDR3 runs to 11 residues. The CDR3, as DNA: TGTGCCAGTAAATACGGGAACACCATATATTTT. This sequence encodes CASKYGNTIYF.

The V and J genes are TRBV5-1 and TRBJ1-4, with a weak D call TRBD1 (5 bases). Germline-derived CDR1 and CDR2 are SGHRS and YFSETQ. V was cut by 0 bases and J by 1 base, with 22 bases left in between. The CDR3 has 20 residues. DNA of the CDR3: TGCGCCAGCAGCTTGGCCCCTGGACAACCTCCTGGGGAAACTAATGAAAAACTGTTTTTT. Protein: CASSLAPGQPPGETNEKLFF.

The chain has TRBV2 and TRBJ1-1, with D perhaps matching TRBD1 (6 bases). This CDR3 region has 15 residues. Germline V gives CDR1 SNHLY, CDR2 FYNNEI. The ends were cut back, 7 bases at V and 5 bases at J, with 20 bases in the middle. The chain's CDR3 is CASKTHRVPVTEAFF. Written as DNA, the CDR3 is TGTGCCAGCAAAACCCACAGGGTTCCTGTGACTGAAGCTTTCTTT.

This clone was observed a single time. The V and J genes are TRBV7-8 and TRBJ2-5; 7 bases match TRBD2. The V gene end was trimmed by 4 bases and the J gene end by 4 bases; junction bases not matched to a gene: 3. The V gene's germline CDR1 is SGHVS and CDR2 FQNEAQ. CDR3 size: 13 residues. This CDR3 reads CASSSGLGETQYF. The CDR3 DNA reads TGTGCCAGCAGCTCCGGACTAGGAGAGACCCAGTACTTC.

In its sample, this clone was seen a few times. The CDR3, as DNA: TGTGCCTGGAGGACAGGGGGCGCGTGGGGCAATCAGCCCCAGCATTTT. Protein product: CAWRTGGAWGNQPQHF. The chain is built from TRBV30 and TRBJ1-5; TRBD1 agrees at 10 bases. Germline CDR1 is GTSNPN and CDR2 is SVGIG (reference sequence). CDR3 length: 16 residues. The junction had 7 bases not matched to a gene; V was cut back by 3 bases and J by 2 bases.

This chain connects TRBV19 to TRBJ2-1, with D possibly TRBD1 on 6 matching bases. V lost 4 bases and J lost 6, with 7 bases in between. The CDR3 contains 12 residues. Germline CDR1 LNHDA, CDR2 SQIVND (reference sequence). CDR3 nucleotide sequence: TGTGCCAGTAGTAGGGGGCTCAATGAGCAGTTCTTC. It is translated as CASSRGLNEQFF.